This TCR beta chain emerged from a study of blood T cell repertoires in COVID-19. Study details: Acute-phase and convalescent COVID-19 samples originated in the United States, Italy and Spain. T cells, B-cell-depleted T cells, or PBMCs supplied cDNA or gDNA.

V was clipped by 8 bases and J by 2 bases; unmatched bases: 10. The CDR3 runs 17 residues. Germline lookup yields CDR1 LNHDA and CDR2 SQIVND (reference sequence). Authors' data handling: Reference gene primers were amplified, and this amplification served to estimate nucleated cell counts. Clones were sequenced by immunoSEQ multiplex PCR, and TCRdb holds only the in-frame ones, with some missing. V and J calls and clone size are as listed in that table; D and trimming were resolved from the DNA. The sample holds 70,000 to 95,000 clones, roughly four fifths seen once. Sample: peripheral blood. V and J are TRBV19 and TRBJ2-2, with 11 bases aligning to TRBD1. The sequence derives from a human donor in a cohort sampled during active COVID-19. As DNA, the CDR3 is TGTGCCAGTGGGCGCGGGGGACAGGGGGTTAACACCGGGGAGCTGTTTTTT. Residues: CASGRGGQGVNTGELFF.